This paragraph reports one T cell receptor (beta chain). Its antigen is undetermined. This sample stems from a study of siplizumab effects on memory and regulatory T cells. General study results and limits: Apparently more diverse than memory cells, naive T cells also seemed major alloresponse contributors. Among sequences traceable to unstimulated CD4+ memory cells, alloreactive ones were significantly reduced by siplizumab. Phenotypic classification as naive or memory proved unattainable for roughly 80-97% of proliferating CD4+ or CD8+ clones.

In germline, CDR1 is MNHEY, CDR2 SMNVEV (reference sequence). The trim removed 7 bases at V and 4 bases at J, leaving 5 bases unmatched. The CDR3 spans 15 residues. Method: immunoSEQ multiplex PCR; TCRdb's copy keeps in-frame clones and lacks some. The profile shows about 50,000 clones, over 90% of them singletons. The TCR sequence derives from a human donor in good health. The chain uses TRBV27 and TRBJ2-1, with TRBD2 identical over 12 bases. The specimen sequenced was CD8+ T cells sorted from blood. CDR3 amino acids: CASIRGTSGYNEQFF. CDR3 nucleotides: TGTGCCAGCATCCGCGGGACTAGCGGGTACAATGAGCAGTTCTTC.